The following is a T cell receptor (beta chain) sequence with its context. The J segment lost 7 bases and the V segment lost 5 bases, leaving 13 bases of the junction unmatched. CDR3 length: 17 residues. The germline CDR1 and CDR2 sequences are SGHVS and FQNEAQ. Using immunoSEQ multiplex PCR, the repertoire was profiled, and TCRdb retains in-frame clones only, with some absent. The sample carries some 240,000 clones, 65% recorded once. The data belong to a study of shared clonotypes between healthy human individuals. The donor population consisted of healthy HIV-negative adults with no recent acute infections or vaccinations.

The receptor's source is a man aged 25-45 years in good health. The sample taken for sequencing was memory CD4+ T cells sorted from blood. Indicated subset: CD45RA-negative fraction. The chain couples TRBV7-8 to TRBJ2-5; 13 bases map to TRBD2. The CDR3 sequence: CASSPTSGRAGEVTQYF. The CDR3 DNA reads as TGTGCCAGCAGCCCCACTAGCGGGAGGGCCGGGGAGGTGACCCAGTACTTC.